This paragraph covers one T cell receptor (beta chain) sequence. The target of this receptor is not known. No much larger clone exists at a distance of one base, and base qualities are not known. The record originates from a study of cytomegalovirus exposure and HLA in healthy donors (dated by TCRdb to the late 2010s). A note on the overall study: According to an earlier analysis of 587 of the donors, about 180 million T cells yielded roughly 110 million unique TCR beta sequences and around 280 Gb of sequence data. Roughly 290 gigabases of sequencing data and around 85 million unique TCR sequences made up an early release that covered around 640 HLA-typed donors. Of the roughly 400 genotyped donors, approximately 83% fell in the genetic ancestry cluster associated with self-reported Caucasian donors. The study was designed to test whether signatures of past pathogen exposure could be identified by cataloging public T cell receptors. The study used immunosequencing to profile the T cell repertoires of 666 subjects and linked those repertoires to cytomegalovirus serostatus. In addition to the first cohort of 650 to 750 subjects, a separate validation cohort of 120 different subjects was used. High-throughput TCR immunosequencing, statistical association of individual TCRs with disease status, and machine learning were combined to predict cytomegalovirus infection status. A later analysis re-examined previously published TCR beta repertoires from 600 to 700 donors and added high-resolution HLA genotyping to investigate patterns of TCR occurrence. Rather than using new phenotypic data, the later analysis identified candidate immune exposures from TCR beta sequences and from how often those sequences occurred across donors. An earlier analysis of about 620 of the donors applied high-throughput TCR beta sequencing to assess whether each TCR beta V gene segment acted as functional or pseudogenic. Donor age, sex, ethnicity and CMV serostatus were collected together with the repertoire data. A later genetic analysis took genome-wide SNP genotypes for about 65% of the 666 donors and used that subset as a discovery cohort. All discovery cohort repertoires had been generated on a single sequencing platform. HLA typing covered class I and class II loci at four-digit resolution. Typing coverage differed by locus: A, B, C, DRB1 and DQB1 were typed in roughly 620-630 donors, DQA1 in about 510, DPA1 in 600 to 610, and DPB1 in around 440. About 5 DR-DQ haplotypes were handled as single units for association and clustering, since linkage in the cohort was strong. Among around 400 genotyped donors of the cohort, an average of approximately 240,000 unique TCR beta nucleotide sequences were sequenced per donor, roughly 20% of them non-productive. Study-wide findings and limitations: It was suggested by the authors that the approach could potentially be generalized to other disease states and immunological phenotypes. A further reported finding was that TCR beta sequences accurately predicted the HLA-A and HLA-B alleles for most subjects in the first cohort. Linkage disequilibrium might explain the correlated functional status among segregating V segments, but an unknown experimental factor could not be excluded. Because counts were too low, about 15 rarely observed V segments, including chromosome 9 orphons, were left out of the earlier analysis of some 640 of the donors. In this cohort, only TCR beta chains were sequenced, and detectable features were limited by the absence of alpha or paired-chain data. In a later analysis, TCR association rates were found to vary across HLA loci, with the most associated TCRs seen for DRB1 alleles and the fewest for HLA-C alleles. An association between a missense DCLRE1C variant and V-gene and J-gene trimming of TCR beta chains was found in a later genetic analysis and replicated in an independent cohort. In vitro tests confirmed that a few of the cytomegalovirus-associated TCR beta chains recognize cytomegalovirus antigens. Compared with the roughly 720-donor mean, donors in an Asian-associated ancestry cluster had fewer N-insertions in productive TCRs, according to a later genetic analysis. A later analysis found that most CMV-associated TCR beta chains appeared HLA-restricted, with HLA associations seemingly driven largely by CMV exposure. Because HLA typing was missing for some donors at each locus, association tests included only the typed subset. Some IMGT-functional V segments, including TRBV6-2 and TRBV6-3, could not be told apart with the 87-base-pair reads, so those segments were excluded. Sequencing depth was assumed to be roughly uniform across donors in the presence/absence analyses, though that assumption may not hold. When HLA alleles, especially DR and DQ, strongly co-occurred, TCR associations were difficult to assign to individual alleles. Most TCR sequences were seen in very few donors, while some public TCRs were found in many individuals. In the study, 164 TCR beta chains were listed as associated with cytomegalovirus. An earlier analysis of around 540 of the donors showed that most TCR beta V segments appeared in productive rearrangements either about 87% or about 30% of the time, which broadly matched IMGT annotations. A later analysis associated 16,951 TCR beta sequences with specific HLA alleles at a false discovery rate of 0.05. Immune exposure information for the cohort was limited to CMV serostatus. In both the original and validation cohorts, the classifier was reported to diagnose cytomegalovirus status with high specificity and sensitivity. In a later analysis, several top co-occurrence clusters were reported to appear linked to parvovirus B19, influenza, CMV and Epstein-Barr virus. A group of highly shared sequence variants was considered likely to be a technical artifact of the sequencing pipeline. Compared with equally common non-associated chains, HLA-associated TCR beta chains in a later analysis were more clonally expanded and had lower generation probabilities.

V and J lose 5 bases and 1 base, and a span of 8 bases separates them. From the germline V gene, CDR1 is SGHVS and CDR2 is FNYEAQ. Counted from cysteine to phenylalanine, this CDR3 has 14 amino acids. The DNA shown is the 42-base CDR3, in frame from base 1. The cohort was made up of roughly 670 healthy bone marrow donors. At the time of sampling, every cohort member was nominally healthy, though immune exposures that went unrecorded were likely present. The donor tested CMV seronegative and was one of the 352 seronegative cohort members. Every donor gave a peripheral blood sample, and the peripheral blood mononuclear cells from that sample were used for TCR beta sequencing. Genomic DNA was extracted from the blood cell samples with the Qiagen DNeasy Blood Extraction Kit. The library was made by the immunoSEQ multiplex PCR assay. A mixture of 60 forward primers for TCR Vbeta segments and 13 reverse primers for TCR Jbeta segments was used in the multiplex PCR. The CDR3 region of rearranged TCR beta genes was amplified from genomic DNA with a multiplex PCR assay. The amplified TCR beta libraries were sequenced on the Illumina HiSeq System as 87-base-pair reads. The published analysis was carried out like this. In a later analysis, approximately 74 million unique TCR beta chains were counted across the approximately 620 repertoires, and about 10 million of these chains were shared by at least two donors. Raw reads were error-corrected and collapsed into unique sequences by a nearest-neighbor algorithm in which closely related sequences were merged to remove PCR and sequencing errors. Alignment of CDR3 sequences to IMGT reference sequences was used to assign V, D and J gene segments. For a sequence to be retained, a match of at least six nucleotides was required to both a V gene segment and a J gene segment. Rearrangements were called productive when the CDR3 lacked stop codons and stayed in frame with V and J; all others were non-productive. Following IMGT convention, CDR3 was defined as the stretch from the second conserved V-encoded cysteine up to the conserved J-encoded phenylalanine. The earlier analysis of about 610 of the donors excluded sequences that lacked an unambiguous match to a single V gene segment. An earlier analysis of some 500 of the donors classified V segments as functional when productive rearrangements were above 56.7% and as segregating when the standard deviation between donors was above 5%. To diagnose cytomegalovirus status from the catalog of TCR beta chain sequences, a statistical classification framework was built. In a later analysis, TCR nucleotide sequences were compared against IMGT/GENE-DB human TR gene sequences so that V and J genes could be assigned. A later analysis assigned CDR3 sequences and most-parsimonious VDJ recombination scenarios with the TCRdist pipeline. A later analysis defined each TCR beta chain by its CDR3 amino acid sequence plus V-gene family, and excluded reads lacking a unique V-gene family. To address suspected cross-contamination and a sequencing artifact, a later analysis removed some 620 highly shared, low-generation-probability nucleotide sequences. A later analysis calculated a clonal expansion index for each public chain from normalized within-repertoire ranks of inferred template counts. A later analysis computed generation probabilities with a VDJ recombination model fitted to out-of-frame rearrangements, and checked the results against IGoR. In a later analysis, hypergeometric tests were used to score TCR-TCR, TCR-HLA and TCR-CMV co-occurrence, with a repertoire-size bias correction applied to TCR pairs. In a later analysis, false discovery rates were estimated by permuting HLA or CMV assignments 20 times. In a later analysis, co-occurring TCRs were grouped using DBSCAN, with TCRdist sequence similarity added in when clustering inside HLA-allele-positive subsets. Repertoires with fewer than 30,000 or more than 120,000 public chains, plus five repertoires with anomalous nucleotide sharing, were excluded from co-occurrence clustering. This immuneACCESS table, as held by TCRdb, lists in-frame sequences with V and J called but not all clones. Of the missing ones, under half trace to an unresolved V gene in checked studies; the others have no known cause. That table supplies the V and J calls and clone size; D and trimming were determined from the DNA. The sample data list about 88,000 clones, and about 90% of these were observed just once. Of the sample, under 2.5% falls within the top ten clones.

The TCR sequence derives from a man younger than 35 in good health and CMV-seronegative. The chain was built from TRBV7-6 and TRBJ2-2, and perhaps TRBD1 as D gene, on 5 matching bases. The sample was PBMCs. The DNA sequence is TGTGCCAGCAGCAAAACAGGGAACACCGGGGAGCTGTTTTTT. Its translation reads: CASSKTGNTGELFF.